This T cell receptor beta chain derives from a study of graft-versus-host responses after intestinal transplantation. Turning to the study itself: Multivisceral, liver-intestinal, or isolated intestinal grafts were transplanted into recipients.

The CDR3 covers 16 residues. Germline V gene data show CDR1 as SGHAT and CDR2 as FQNNGV. The V gene end was trimmed by 5 bases and the J gene end by 4 bases; junction bases not matched to a gene: 9. Intraepithelial lymphocytes and lamina propria lymphocytes were released through processing of graft tissue. Measured with immunoSEQ multiplex PCR; TCRdb has only the in-frame clones, and not every one. Found here are about 4,400 clones, approximately 70% of them singletons; the top ten hold about 7.7%. Sequences were derived from ileum tissue, sampled 17 days after transplant. The chain is built from TRBV11-2 and TRBJ2-5; 11 nucleotides align to TRBD2. This TCR was recovered from a human patient who received an intestinal transplant, so some T cells may come from the graft donor. The CDR3 sequence: CASSANSGGASETQYF. CDR3 bases: TGTGCCAGCAGCGCCAATAGCGGGGGGGCCTCAGAGACCCAGTACTTC. The full variable domain, its missing parts supplied by reference TRBV11-2 and TRBJ2-5, is EAGVAQSPRYKIIEKRQSVAFWCNPISGHATLYWYQQILGQGPKLLIQFQNNGVVDDSQLPKDRFSAERLKGVDSTLKIQPAKLEDSAVYLCASSANSGGASETQYFGPGTRLLVL.